A single sample gave rise to the 13 T cell receptor beta chains below, sequenced in a study. TCRdb independently ran MiXCR on the RT-PCR reads; one entry per CDR3 protein. This sample yields about 700,000 distinct CDR3 sequences, of which approximately 15% are seen a single time; 3.6% belongs to the top ten. What was sequenced was memory CD4+ T cells from blood. The receptors here all came from a female donor in good health, serving as a healthy control.

The chain is built from TRBV12-3 or TRBV12-4 and TRBJ2-3, with 8 bases identical to TRBD2. The J segment lost 7 bases and the V segment lost 6 bases, leaving 12 bases of the junction unmatched. CDR3 length: 15 amino acids. The CDR3 loop reads CASSPERGGLHTQYF. In nucleotides, the CDR3 is TGTGCCAGCAGCCCGGAACGGGGGGGCCTCCATACGCAGTATTTT.

This clonotype came up a few times. The chain is built from TRBV7-3 and TRBJ1-1; D is unresolved. The V gene's germline CDR1 is SGHTA and CDR2 FQGTGA. This CDR3 contains 14 residues. V was cut by 5 bases and J by 3 bases, with 13 bases left in between. As DNA, the CDR3 is TGTGCCAGCAGCCCAAATCCTAGGGACACTGAAGCTTTCTTT. Encoded protein: CASSPNPRDTEAFF. Variable domain in full (rest from reference TRBV7-3 and TRBJ1-1): GAGVSQTPSNKVTEKGKYVELRCDPISGHTALYWYRQSLGQGPEFLIYFQGTGAADDSGLPNDRFFAVRPEGSVSTLKIQRTERGDSAVYLCASSPNPRDTEAFFGQGTRLTVV.

The chain recombines TRBV19 with TRBJ1-5, with D perhaps TRBD1 (5 bases). CDR3 length equals 16 residues. CDR1 LNHDA and CDR2 SQIVND come from the germline V gene (reference sequence). The V and J ends lost 4 bases and 1 base respectively, with 14 bases between them. The CDR3 is CASSTVARASNQPQHF. The CDR3 DNA reads TGTGCCAGTAGTACCGTCGCCAGGGCGAGCAATCAGCCCCAGCATTTT.

Ten or more counts support this clonotype. The chain joins TRBV29-1 to TRBJ2-7; TRBD2 agrees at 7 bases. Per the germline V gene, CDR1 is SQVTM and CDR2 is ANQGSEA. After removal of 4 bases from V and 4 bases from J, the junction contained 7 bases not matched to a gene. The CDR3 is 13 residues long. In nucleotides, the CDR3 is TGCAGCGTTGGGGGGACTAACCGTTACGAGCAGTACTTC. Its protein product is CSVGGTNRYEQYF.

In regard to this clonotype: One junction end disagrees with the germline gene, perhaps due to a read error. The chain uses TRBV7-9 and TRBJ2-5, with 11 bases identical to TRBD2. Per the germline V gene, CDR1 is SEHNR and CDR2 is FQNEAQ (reference sequence). The CDR3 length is 16 residues. CDR3 region: CASSPSTGLAAPIENF. The CDR3 nucleotides are TGTGCCAGCAGCCCGTCGACGGGACTAGCGGCTCCCATCGAGAACTTC. Using reference TRBV7-9 and TRBJ2-5 for the parts outside the CDR3, the full variable domain is DTGVSQNPRHKITKRGQNVTFRCDPISEHNRLYWYRQTLGQGPEFLTYFQNEAQLEKSRLLSDRFSAERPKGSFSTLEIQRTEQGDSAMYLCASSPSTGLAAPIENFGPGTRLLVL.

Only a few counts were recorded for this clonotype. The chain joins TRBV20-1 to TRBJ1-6, with a tentative D call TRBD1 (6 bases). Germline V gives CDR1 DFQATT, CDR2 SNEGSKA (reference sequence). The V and J ends lost 6 bases and 8 bases respectively, with 17 bases between them. The CDR3 runs 14 residues. CDR3 protein: CSAGGGRSDSPLHF. The DNA of the CDR3 is TGCAGTGCGGGGGGGGGGCGCTCAGATTCACCCCTCCACTTT.

This clonotype was found many times. The chain couples TRBV5-5 to TRBJ1-2, with D tentatively TRBD1 (5 bases). The CDR3 spans 13 residues. Germline V CDR1 and CDR2: SGHKS, YYEKEE (reference sequence). V dropped 4 bases and J dropped 4 bases, with 11 bases sitting between them. The CDR3 region is CASSIGTAYGYTF. CDR3 nucleotide sequence: TGTGCCAGCAGCATAGGGACGGCCTATGGCTACACCTTC.

This chain connects TRBV10-3 to TRBJ1-1, with TRBD1 matching 7 bases. The CDR3 has 13 amino acids. V shed 4 bases, J shed 3 bases, and the junction held 2 bases outside the gene matches. Looked up from germline, CDR1 is ENHRY and CDR2 is SYGVKD. The CDR3 DNA reads as TGTGCCATCAGTGGAACAGGGGACACTGAAGCTTTCTTT. Residues: CAISGTGDTEAFF.

This clonotype has more than one count but fewer than ten. The chain joins TRBV12-3 or TRBV12-4 to TRBJ2-3; 7 bases are shared with TRBD1. The V and J ends lost 5 bases and 5 bases, in that order; junction bases with no gene match: 7. This CDR3 has 14 amino acids. The CDR3 sequence: CASSPGQLEDTQYF. The CDR3 DNA is TGTGCCAGCAGTCCGGGACAGCTCGAAGATACGCAGTATTTT.

This clonotype has more than one count but fewer than ten. This sequence joins TRBV20-1 and TRBJ2-7, with 11 positions matching TRBD1. The CDR3 sequence is 15 residues long. The J segment lost 1 base and the V segment lost 4 bases, leaving 6 bases of the junction unmatched. Germline-derived CDR1 and CDR2 are DFQATT and SNEGSKA (reference sequence). CDR3 sequence reads: CSATGGQGASYEQYF. CDR3 coding DNA: TGCAGTGCTACAGGAGGACAGGGGGCTTCCTACGAGCAGTACTTC.

Turning to this clonotype: Given the absence of the conserved phenylalanine or tryptophan at the CDR3 end, a read error is likely. No DNA is shown, since the ends of the CDR3 on it are uncertain; the CDR3 is the one TCRdb lists. The chain employs TRBV12-3 or TRBV12-4 and TRBJ1-3; whether TRBD1, the table's D call, matches the DNA was not checked. 12 amino acids form the CDR3, both terminal residues included. This chain's CDR3 is CASSLYSDRANT.

This clonotype was seen a few times. V and J are TRBV28 and TRBJ2-1; 7 bases match TRBD2. Germline-derived CDR1 and CDR2 are MDHEN and SYDVKM. The CDR3 is 16 residues long. V lost 7 bases and J lost 5; bases outside the gene matches: 14. Written as DNA, the CDR3 is TGTGCCAGCACGTTGGCGGGAGCAACCGCAAACAATGAGCAGTTCTTC. Encoded protein: CASTLAGATANNEQFF.

This clonotype was observed a handful of times. This chain connects TRBV7-8 to TRBJ1-5; 7 nucleotides match TRBD1. Germline V lookup: CDR1 SGHVS, CDR2 FQNEAQ. Germline trimming cut 1 base from V and 4 bases from J; bases unmatched to any gene: 4. The CDR3 consists of 15 residues. CDR3 in DNA: TGTGCCAGCAGCTTAGGGCGACAGGGAAATCAGCCCCAGCATTTT. The encoded protein is CASSLGRQGNQPQHF.